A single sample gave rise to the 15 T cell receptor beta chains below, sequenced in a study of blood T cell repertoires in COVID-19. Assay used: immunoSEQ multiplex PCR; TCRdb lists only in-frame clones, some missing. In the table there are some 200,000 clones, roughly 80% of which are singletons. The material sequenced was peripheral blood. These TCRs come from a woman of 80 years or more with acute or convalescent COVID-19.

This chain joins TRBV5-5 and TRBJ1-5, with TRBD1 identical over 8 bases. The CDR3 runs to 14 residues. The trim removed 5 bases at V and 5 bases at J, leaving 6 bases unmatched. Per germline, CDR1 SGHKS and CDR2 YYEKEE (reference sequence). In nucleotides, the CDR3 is TGTGCCAGCAGAGCAGGACAGGGCGATCAGCCCCAGCATTTT. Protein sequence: CASRAGQGDQPQHF.

CDR3 sequence: CASSQDPTWGRGETQYF. CDR3 coding DNA: TGTGCCAGCAGCCAAGATCCGACTTGGGGGAGGGGAGAGACCCAGTACTTC. The chain recombines TRBV3-1 (or the pseudogene TRBV3-2) with TRBJ2-5; 7 bases map to TRBD2. CDR1 and CDR2 from the germline V gene are LGHDT and YNNKEL (reference sequence). This CDR3 has 17 amino acids. Trimming at V came to 0 bases and at J to 4 bases, leaving 11 bases not matched to a gene.

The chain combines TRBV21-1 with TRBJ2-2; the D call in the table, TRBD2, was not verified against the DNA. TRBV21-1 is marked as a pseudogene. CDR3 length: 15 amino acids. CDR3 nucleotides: TGTGCCAGCCCCAAGAGAGCGTCTTTGACCGGGGAGCTGTTTTTT. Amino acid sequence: CASPKRASLTGELFF.

This CDR3 reads CAWSPLRRLRDSPLHF. The CDR3 nucleotides read TGTGCCTGGAGTCCATTAAGGAGACTTAGAGATTCACCCCTCCACTTT. V usage is TRBV30 and J usage is TRBJ1-6; D is undetermined. The CDR3 runs 16 residues. Germline V CDR1 and CDR2: GTSNPN, SVGIG (reference sequence). V lost 2 bases and J lost 8, with 19 bases in between.

The CDR3 nucleotides are TGTGCCAGCAGCGCAACCAGGGCTAGCTATGGCTACACCTTC. This codes for CASSATRASYGYTF. The chain joins TRBV2 to TRBJ1-2; tentative D call: TRBD1 (5 bases). The CDR3 sequence is 14 residues long. Trimming pared 6 bases from V and 4 bases from J, leaving 15 bases between. Germline V gives CDR1 SNHLY, CDR2 FYNNEI. The variable domain in full, completed from reference TRBV2 and TRBJ1-2, reads EPEVTQTPSHQVTQMGQEVILRCVPISNHLYFYWYRQILGQKVEFLVSFYNNEISEKSEIFDDQFSVERPDGSNFTLKIRSTKLEDSAMYFCASSATRASYGYTFGSGTRLTVV.

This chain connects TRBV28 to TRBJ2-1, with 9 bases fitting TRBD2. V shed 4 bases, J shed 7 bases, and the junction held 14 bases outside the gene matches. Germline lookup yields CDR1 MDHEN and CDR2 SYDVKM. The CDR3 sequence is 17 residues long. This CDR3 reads CASSSLVGREGWNEQFF. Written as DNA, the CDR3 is TGTGCCAGCAGTTCTCTGGTGGGGCGGGAGGGATGGAATGAGCAGTTCTTC.

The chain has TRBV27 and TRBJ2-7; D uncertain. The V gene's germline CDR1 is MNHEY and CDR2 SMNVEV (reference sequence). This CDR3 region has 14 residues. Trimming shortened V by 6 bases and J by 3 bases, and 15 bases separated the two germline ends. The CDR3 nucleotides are TGTGCCAGCAGCTCTCCCCCAGGCCACTACGAGCAGTACTTC. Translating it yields CASSSPPGHYEQYF.

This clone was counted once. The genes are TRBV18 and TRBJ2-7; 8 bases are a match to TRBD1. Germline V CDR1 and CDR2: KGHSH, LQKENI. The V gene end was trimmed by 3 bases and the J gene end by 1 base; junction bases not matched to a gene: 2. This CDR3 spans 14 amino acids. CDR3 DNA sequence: TGTGCCAGCTCACCCCGGACAGGGTCCTACGAGCAGTACTTC. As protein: CASSPRTGSYEQYF.

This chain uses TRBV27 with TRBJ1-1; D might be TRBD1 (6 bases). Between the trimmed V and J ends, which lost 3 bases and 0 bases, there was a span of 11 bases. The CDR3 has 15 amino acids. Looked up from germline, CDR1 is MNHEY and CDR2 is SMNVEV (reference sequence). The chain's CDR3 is CASSFQGQMNTEAFF. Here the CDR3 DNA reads TGTGCCAGCAGTTTCCAAGGACAGATGAACACTGAAGCTTTCTTT.

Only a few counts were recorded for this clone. CDR3 nucleotides: TGTGCCAGCAGTGGGATCTCTTGGGGGCTTGGGGCCAACGTCCTGACTTTC. Protein sequence: CASSGISWGLGANVLTF. The chain has TRBV2 and TRBJ2-6; the D gene is possibly TRBD1 (6 bases). Trimming stripped 4 bases from V and 3 bases from J, with 16 bases between. The CDR3 length is 17 residues. The V gene's germline CDR1 is SNHLY and CDR2 FYNNEI.

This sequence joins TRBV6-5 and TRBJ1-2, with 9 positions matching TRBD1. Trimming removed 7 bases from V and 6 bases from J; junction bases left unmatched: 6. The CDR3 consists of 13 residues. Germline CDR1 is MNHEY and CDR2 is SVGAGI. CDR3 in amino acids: CASTLDRGDGYTF. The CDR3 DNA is TGTGCCAGCACCCTGGACAGGGGCGATGGCTACACCTTC.

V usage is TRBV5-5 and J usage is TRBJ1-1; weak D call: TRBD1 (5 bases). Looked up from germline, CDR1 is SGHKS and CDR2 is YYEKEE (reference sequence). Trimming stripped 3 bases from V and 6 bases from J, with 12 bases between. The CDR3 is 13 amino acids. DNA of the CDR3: TGTGCCAGCAGCTCACTGGACAAGTCTGAAGCTTTCTTT. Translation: CASSSLDKSEAFF. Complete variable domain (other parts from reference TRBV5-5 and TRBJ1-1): DAGVTQSPTHLIKTRGQQVTLRCSPISGHKSVSWYQQVLGQGPQFIFQYYEKEERGRGNFPDRFSARQFPNYSSELNVNALLLGDSALYLCASSSLDKSEAFFGQGTRLTVV.

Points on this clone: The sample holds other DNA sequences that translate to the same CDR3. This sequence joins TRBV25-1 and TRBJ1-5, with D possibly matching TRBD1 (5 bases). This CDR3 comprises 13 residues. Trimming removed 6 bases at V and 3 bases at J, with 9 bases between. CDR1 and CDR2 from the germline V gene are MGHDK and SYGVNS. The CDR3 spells CASRGGDNQPQHF. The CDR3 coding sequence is TGTGCCAGCAGGGGGGGGGACAATCAGCCCCAGCATTTT.

CDR3 nucleotide sequence: TGTGCCAGCAGTGAAGTCATAGGGACAGGGCAGGGTTACAATCAGCCCCAGCATTTT. It encodes CASSEVIGTGQGYNQPQHF. The chain is built from TRBV2 and TRBJ1-5; 9 positions agree with TRBD1. Trimming removed 1 base from V and 3 bases from J; junction bases left unmatched: 13. Germline V gene lookup returns CDR1 SNHLY and CDR2 FYNNEI. The CDR3 loop spans 19 amino acids.

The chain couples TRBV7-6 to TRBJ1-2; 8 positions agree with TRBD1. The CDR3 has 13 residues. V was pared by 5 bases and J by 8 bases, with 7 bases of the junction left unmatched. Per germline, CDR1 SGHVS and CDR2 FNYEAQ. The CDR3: CASSAQGGDGYTF. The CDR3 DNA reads TGTGCCAGCAGCGCACAGGGGGGAGACGGCTACACCTTC.